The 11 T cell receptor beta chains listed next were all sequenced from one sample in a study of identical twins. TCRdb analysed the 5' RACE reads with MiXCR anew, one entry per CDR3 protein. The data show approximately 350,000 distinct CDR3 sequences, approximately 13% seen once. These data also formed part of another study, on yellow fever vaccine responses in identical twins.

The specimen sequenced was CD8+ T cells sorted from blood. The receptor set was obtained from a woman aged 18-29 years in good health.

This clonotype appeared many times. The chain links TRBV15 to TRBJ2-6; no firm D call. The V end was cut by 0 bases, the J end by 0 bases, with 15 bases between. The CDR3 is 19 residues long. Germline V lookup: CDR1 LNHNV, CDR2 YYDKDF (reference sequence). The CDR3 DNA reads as TGTGCCACCAGCAGAGATCTTAAAATAAGGAGCTCTGGGGCCAACGTCCTGACTTTC. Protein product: CATSRDLKIRSSGANVLTF.

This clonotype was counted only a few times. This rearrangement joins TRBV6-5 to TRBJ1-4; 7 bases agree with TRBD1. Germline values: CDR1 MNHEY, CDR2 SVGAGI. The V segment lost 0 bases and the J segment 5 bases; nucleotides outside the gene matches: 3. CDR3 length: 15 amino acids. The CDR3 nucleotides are TGTGCCAGCAGTTACTCGACAGGGTTAAATGAAAAACTGTTTTTT. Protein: CASSYSTGLNEKLFF.

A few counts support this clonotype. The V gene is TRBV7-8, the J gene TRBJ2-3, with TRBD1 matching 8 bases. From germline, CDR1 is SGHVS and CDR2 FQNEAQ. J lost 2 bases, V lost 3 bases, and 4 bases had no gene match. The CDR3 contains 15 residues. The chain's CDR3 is CASSFTGGITDTQYF. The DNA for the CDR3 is TGTGCCAGCAGCTTTACAGGGGGGATCACAGATACGCAGTATTTT.

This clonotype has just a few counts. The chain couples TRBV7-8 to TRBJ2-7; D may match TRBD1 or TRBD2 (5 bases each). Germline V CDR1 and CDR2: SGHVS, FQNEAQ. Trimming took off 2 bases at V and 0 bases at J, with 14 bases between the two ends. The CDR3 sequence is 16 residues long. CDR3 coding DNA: TGTGCCAGCAGCTTACGGGACCAACACTCCTCCTACGAGCAGTACTTC. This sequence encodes CASSLRDQHSSYEQYF.

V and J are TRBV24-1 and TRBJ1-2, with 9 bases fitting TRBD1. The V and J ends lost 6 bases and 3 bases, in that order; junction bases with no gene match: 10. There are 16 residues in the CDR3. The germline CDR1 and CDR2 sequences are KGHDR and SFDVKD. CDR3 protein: CATSSTGTGNDYGYTF. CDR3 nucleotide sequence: TGTGCCACCAGTTCAACCGGGACAGGGAATGACTATGGCTACACCTTC.

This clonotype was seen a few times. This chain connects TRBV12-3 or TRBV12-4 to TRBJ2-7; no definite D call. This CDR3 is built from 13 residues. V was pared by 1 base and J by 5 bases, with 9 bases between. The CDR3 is CASSLGPKNEQYV. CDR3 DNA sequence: TGTGCCAGCAGTTTAGGGCCTAAGAACGAGCAGTACGTC.

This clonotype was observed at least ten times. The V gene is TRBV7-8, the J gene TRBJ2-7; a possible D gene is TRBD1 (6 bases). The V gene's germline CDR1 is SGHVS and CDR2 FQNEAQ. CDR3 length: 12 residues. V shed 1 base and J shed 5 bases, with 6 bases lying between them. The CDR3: CASSLDRDEQYV. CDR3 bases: TGTGCCAGCAGCTTAGACAGGGACGAGCAGTACGTC.

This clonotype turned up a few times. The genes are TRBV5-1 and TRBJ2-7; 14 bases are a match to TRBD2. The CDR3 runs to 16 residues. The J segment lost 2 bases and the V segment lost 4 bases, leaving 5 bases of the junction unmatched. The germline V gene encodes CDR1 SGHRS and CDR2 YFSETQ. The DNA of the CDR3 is TGCGCCAGCAGCATAGGACTAGCGGGAGGAACCTACGAGCAGTACTTC. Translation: CASSIGLAGGTYEQYF. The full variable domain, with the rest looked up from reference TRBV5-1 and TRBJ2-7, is KAGVTQTPRYLIKTRGQQVTLSCSPISGHRSVSWYQQTPGQGLQFLFEYFSETQRNKGNFPGRFSGRQFSNSRSEMNVSTLELGDSALYLCASSIGLAGGTYEQYFGPGTRLTVT.

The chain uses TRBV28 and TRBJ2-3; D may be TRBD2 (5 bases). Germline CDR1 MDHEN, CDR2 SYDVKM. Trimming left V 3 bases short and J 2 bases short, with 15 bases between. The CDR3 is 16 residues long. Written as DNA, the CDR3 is TGTGCCAGCAGTTTCTGGGCTAGCTCGGACACAGATACGCAGTATTTT. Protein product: CASSFWASSDTDTQYF. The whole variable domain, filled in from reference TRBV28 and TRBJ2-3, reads DVKVTQSSRYLVKRTGEKVFLECVQDMDHENMFWYRQDPGLGLRLIYFSYDVKMKEKGDIPEGYSVSREKKERFSLILESASTNQTSMYLCASSFWASSDTDTQYFGPGTRLTVL.

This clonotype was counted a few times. The CDR3 reads CASSIETGRSTDTQYF. DNA of the CDR3: TGTGCCAGCAGTATCGAGACTGGGCGAAGCACAGATACGCAGTATTTT. This rearrangement joins TRBV6-2 or TRBV6-3 to TRBJ2-3; no firm D call. V was pared by 5 bases and J by 0 bases, with 15 bases between. CDR1 is MNHEY and CDR2 is SVGEGT in the germline V gene. The CDR3 is 16 residues long.

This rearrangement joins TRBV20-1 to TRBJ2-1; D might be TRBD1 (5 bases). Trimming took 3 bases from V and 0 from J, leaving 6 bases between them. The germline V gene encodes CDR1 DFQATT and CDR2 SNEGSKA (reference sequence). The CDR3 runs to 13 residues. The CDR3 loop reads CSASRASYNEQFF. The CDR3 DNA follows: TGCAGTGCTAGCAGGGCCTCCTACAATGAGCAGTTCTTC.